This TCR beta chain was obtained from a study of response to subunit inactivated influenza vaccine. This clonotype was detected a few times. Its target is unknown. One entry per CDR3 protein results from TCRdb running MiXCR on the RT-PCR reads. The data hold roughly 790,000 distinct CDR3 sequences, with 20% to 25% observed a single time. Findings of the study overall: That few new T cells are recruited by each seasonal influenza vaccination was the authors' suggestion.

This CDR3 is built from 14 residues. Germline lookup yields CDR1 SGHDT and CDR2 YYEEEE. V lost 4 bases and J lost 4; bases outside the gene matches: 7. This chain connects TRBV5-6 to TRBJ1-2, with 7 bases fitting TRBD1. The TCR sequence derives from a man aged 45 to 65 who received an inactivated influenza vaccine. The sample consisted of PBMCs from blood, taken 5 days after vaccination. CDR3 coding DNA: TGTGCCAGCAGCCATATGACAGGGTTCTATGGCTACACCTTC. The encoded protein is CASSHMTGFYGYTF.